One sample yielded the 27 T cell receptor beta chains listed below, sequenced in a study of T cells after yellow fever vaccination. TCRdb itself ran the 5' RACE reads through MiXCR, one entry per CDR3 protein. This sample has approximately 300,000 distinct CDR3 sequences, with 10% to 15% found just once. The input for sequencing was CD4+ T cells sorted from PBMCs, taken 45 days after the yellow fever booster vaccination. These TCRs come from a man aged 30 to 45 who received the YFV17D yellow fever vaccine.

This clonotype was found a few times. This chain joins TRBV20-1 and TRBJ2-5; D might be TRBD1 or TRBD2, each matching 6 bases. Germline V gene data show CDR1 as DFQATT and CDR2 as SNEGSKA (reference sequence). CDR3 length: 14 residues. V was clipped by 5 bases and J by 7 bases, with 20 bases between them. CDR3 bases: TGCAGTGCTGCAGACCTAACTAGCAGGGGGACCCAGTACTTC. Amino acid sequence: CSAADLTSRGTQYF.

The chain recombines TRBV7-2 with TRBJ2-3; TRBD2 agrees at 8 bases. There are 12 residues in the CDR3. Germline trimming cut 3 bases from V and 9 bases from J; bases unmatched to any gene: 2. Per the germline V gene, CDR1 is SGHTA and CDR2 is FQGNSA. The CDR3 region has the DNA TGTGCCAGCAGCTTCCCGGGAGGGACGCAGTATTTT. Translating it yields CASSFPGGTQYF.

This clonotype has just a few counts. The chain links TRBV7-9 to TRBJ2-7, with D unresolved. V was cut by 5 bases and J by 3 bases, with 11 bases left in between. The CDR3 has 13 amino acids. Germline CDR1 reads SEHNR; CDR2 reads FQNEAQ (reference sequence). CDR3 protein: CASSLGVFYEQYF. DNA for the CDR3: TGTGCCAGCAGCCTCGGTGTATTCTACGAGCAGTACTTC.

The chain is built from TRBV12-3 or TRBV12-4 and TRBJ1-5; 7 bases map to TRBD1. The CDR3 is made up of 17 amino acids. Trimming at V came to 6 bases and at J to 0 bases, leaving 11 bases not matched to a gene. CDR3 region: CASRRDRAYYSNQPQHF. CDR3 nucleotide sequence: TGTGCCAGCAGACGCGACAGGGCATATTATAGCAATCAGCCCCAGCATTTT.

This rearrangement joins TRBV28 to TRBJ1-6, with no clear D. CDR3 length: 12 amino acids. Trimming removed 8 bases from V and 7 bases from J, with 9 bases in between. Germline CDR1 and CDR2: MDHEN and SYDVKM. CDR3 sequence reads: CASGLKNSPLHF. DNA of the CDR3: TGTGCCAGCGGCCTAAAAAATTCACCCCTCCACTTT.

This clonotype appeared a single time. This clone may be a read error of a much larger clone one base away. V and J are TRBV18 and TRBJ2-7; tentatively, D is TRBD1 or TRBD2 (6 bases each). The germline V gene encodes CDR1 KGHSH and CDR2 LQKENI. The V end lost 0 bases, the J end lost 5 bases, and 17 bases lay between the germline ends. The CDR3 extends over 16 amino acids. The CDR3 here is CASSPPVGGGSDEQYF. CDR3 sequence (DNA): TGTGCCAGCTCACCACCGGTTGGAGGGGGAAGTGACGAGCAGTACTTC. The complete variable domain, with remaining parts taken from reference TRBV18 and TRBJ2-7, reads NAGVMQNPRHLVRRRGQEARLRCSPMKGHSHVYWYRQLPEEGLKFMVYLQKENIIDESGMPKERFSAEFPKEGPSILRIQQVVRGDSAAYFCASSPPVGGGSDEQYFGPGTRLTVT.

This chain connects TRBV7-2 to TRBJ2-5; D gene ambiguous. From germline, CDR1 is SGHTA and CDR2 FQGNSA. This CDR3 spans 14 amino acids. V was pared by 1 base and J by 5 bases, with 11 bases between. Here the CDR3 DNA reads TGTGCCAGCAGCTTAGGTTCCGGGTCGGAGACCCAGTACTTC. Translated, it gives CASSLGSGSETQYF.

This clonotype showed up just once. The chain couples TRBV25-1 to TRBJ2-7; 9 bases match TRBD1. This CDR3 comprises 15 residues. The V gene end was trimmed by 6 bases and the J gene end by 2 bases; junction bases not matched to a gene: 8. Germline assignment: CDR1 MGHDK and CDR2 SYGVNS. The CDR3 here is CASRETGTGTYEQYF. In DNA, the CDR3 is TGTGCCAGCAGGGAAACCGGGACAGGGACCTACGAGCAGTACTTC.

This clonotype has more than one count but fewer than ten. The gene calls are TRBV6-1 and TRBJ2-1; 10 nucleotides line up with TRBD2. V was clipped by 10 bases and J by 4 bases; unmatched bases: 7. This CDR3 is built from 14 residues. The V gene's germline CDR1 is MNHNS and CDR2 SASEGT. CDR3 coding DNA: TGTGCCACCGTAGCGGGAGGACCTTACAATGAGCAGTTCTTC. It encodes CATVAGGPYNEQFF.

The chain recombines TRBV5-1 with TRBJ2-3, with D unresolved. V lost 3 bases, J lost 4 bases, and 12 bases lay in between. Germline values: CDR1 SGHRS, CDR2 YFSETQ. The CDR3 covers 14 residues. The CDR3 loop is CASSSMVYSDTQYF. The CDR3 region has the DNA TGCGCCAGCAGCTCGATGGTGTACTCAGATACGCAGTATTTT.

In its sample, this clonotype was seen a few times. This sequence joins TRBV25-1 and TRBJ2-5; TRBD1 might be the D (6 bases). The CDR3 runs to 14 residues. The germline V and J ends were trimmed by 3 bases and 5 bases, with 13 bases remaining between them. Per germline, CDR1 MGHDK and CDR2 SYGVNS. This CDR3 is CASSDGGHRETQYF. The CDR3 DNA reads as TGTGCCAGCAGTGATGGGGGACACCGGGAGACCCAGTACTTC.

This chain joins TRBV4-3 and TRBJ2-7; TRBD1 is a possible D gene (6 bases). V was pared by 4 bases and J by 2 bases, with 12 bases between. The V gene's germline CDR1 is LGHNA and CDR2 YSLEER. This CDR3 region has 14 residues. The chain's CDR3 is CASSPVKGAYEQYF. CDR3 nucleotide sequence: TGCGCCAGCAGCCCCGTAAAGGGGGCCTACGAGCAGTACTTC.

This clonotype occurred a few times. This chain joins TRBV6-2 or TRBV6-3 and TRBJ1-1; D is unclear. Trimming removed 4 bases from V and 5 bases from J, with 11 bases in between. Per the germline V gene, CDR1 is MNHEY and CDR2 is SVGEGT. CDR3 length: 13 amino acids. The CDR3 is CASSSEGFTEAFF. The CDR3 DNA is TGTGCCAGCAGTTCCGAAGGGTTTACTGAAGCTTTCTTT.

V is TRBV18 and J is TRBJ1-1, with 7 bases lining up with TRBD1. CDR1 KGHSH and CDR2 LQKENI come from the germline V gene. This CDR3 contains 12 residues. J was trimmed by 8 bases and V by 4 bases; bases with no gene match: 4. DNA for the CDR3: TGTGCCAGCTCACTTGGGACAGCAGAAGCTTTCTTT. It translates to CASSLGTAEAFF.

There are a few counts of this clonotype. The chain employs TRBV20-1 and TRBJ2-7; TRBD2 matches at 7 bases. Unmatched junction bases numbered 4, after V lost 2 bases and J lost 3 bases. Germline loops: CDR1 DFQATT, CDR2 SNEGSKA (reference sequence). CDR3 length: 13 residues. The CDR3 loop reads CSARMGGVYEQYF. CDR3 bases: TGCAGTGCTAGAATGGGGGGGGTCTACGAGCAGTACTTC.

The chain couples TRBV29-1 to TRBJ2-5; unclear D gene. Per the germline V gene, CDR1 is SQVTM and CDR2 is ANQGSEA. V was cut by 4 bases and J by 7 bases, with 13 bases left in between. The CDR3 sequence is 12 residues long. The CDR3 bases are TGCAGCGTTGGCGGCGGAGATGGGACCCAGTACTTC. Translating gives CSVGGGDGTQYF.

There are a few counts of this clonotype. The rearrangement links TRBV12-3 or TRBV12-4 to TRBJ2-7; 8 bases line up with TRBD1. CDR3 length: 14 amino acids. V was clipped by 6 bases and J by 2 bases; unmatched bases: 6. The CDR3 region has the DNA TGTGCCAGCAGGTACAGGGGGAAGGCCTACGAGCAGTACTTC. Its protein is CASRYRGKAYEQYF.

This chain links TRBV10-1 with TRBJ2-7; D gene unclear. Germline V gives CDR1 WNHNN, CDR2 SYGVQD (reference sequence). This CDR3 has 14 residues. Trimming cost V 0 bases and J 6 bases, with 12 bases left between them. CDR3 DNA: TGCGCCAGCAGTGAGTCACCGGCTTCGACCGAGCAGTACTTC. Amino acid sequence: CASSESPASTEQYF.

This clonotype has more than one count but fewer than ten. The chain joins TRBV12-3 or TRBV12-4 to TRBJ2-2, with D uncertain. The CDR3 is made up of 14 amino acids. With 2 bases removed from V and 4 bases from J, the gap between germline ends came to 8 bases. The CDR3 spells CASSLLSSTGELFF. The CDR3 coding sequence is TGTGCCAGCAGTTTACTGAGTTCCACCGGGGAGCTGTTTTTT.

V and J are TRBV6-1 and TRBJ2-7; a weak D match, TRBD1 (6 bases). Deletions cut 6 bases from V and 4 bases from J, with 16 bases between. Germline lookup yields CDR1 MNHNS and CDR2 SASEGT. The CDR3 is 14 amino acids. DNA of the CDR3: TGTGCCAGCAGAAACAGGGTTATCGGATACGAGCAGTACTTC. Translating it yields CASRNRVIGYEQYF.

The CDR3 DNA follows: TGCAGCACCCCTGGGGGCTCTCTAGCCAAAAACATTCAGTACTTC. Translated: CSTPGGSLAKNIQYF. The genes are TRBV20-1 and TRBJ2-4; tentatively, D is TRBD1 (6 bases). CDR3 size: 15 residues. Per germline, CDR1 DFQATT and CDR2 SNEGSKA (reference sequence).

J is TRBJ2-7 and V is TRBV6-1, with unresolved D. CDR1 is MNHNS and CDR2 is SASEGT in the germline V gene. The V end was cut by 8 bases, the J end by 3 bases, with 14 bases between. The length of the CDR3 is 13 residues. The CDR3 loop is CASGVRSNYEQYF. The CDR3 DNA is TGTGCCAGCGGCGTTAGGAGTAACTACGAGCAGTACTTC.

There are a few counts of this clonotype. The rearrangement uses TRBV5-1 and TRBJ2-5; 7 bases agree with TRBD2. The V gene's germline CDR1 is SGHRS and CDR2 YFSETQ. Trimming at V came to 3 bases and at J to 5 bases, leaving 7 bases not matched to a gene. The CDR3 sequence is 14 residues long. The DNA of the CDR3 is TGCGCCAGCAGCTCAGGGAGGGCGGTCGAGACCCAGTACTTC. Translating it yields CASSSGRAVETQYF.

Only a few counts were recorded for this clonotype. This chain joins TRBV9 and TRBJ2-6; D might be TRBD1 or TRBD2, each matching 5 bases. Per the germline V gene, CDR1 is SGDLS and CDR2 is YYNGEE. V was clipped by 4 bases and J by 2 bases, with 13 bases between them. The CDR3 totals 16 residues. The CDR3: CASSLDGGAGANVLTF. Written as DNA, the CDR3 is TGTGCCAGCAGCCTGGATGGGGGAGCTGGGGCCAACGTCCTGACTTTC.

The chain employs TRBV9 and TRBJ2-1; no firm D call. Germline loops: CDR1 SGDLS, CDR2 YYNGEE. V dropped 6 bases and J dropped 4 bases, with 11 bases sitting between them. This CDR3 is built from 13 residues. The CDR3 DNA reads as TGTGCCAGCAACCGAAAACCATACAATGAGCAGTTCTTC. This translates into CASNRKPYNEQFF.

This rearrangement joins TRBV10-3 to TRBJ2-2, with D perhaps assigned TRBD1 or TRBD2 (5 bases each). V was clipped by 3 bases and J by 0 bases, with 17 bases between them. This CDR3 has 18 residues. CDR1 and CDR2 from the germline V gene are ENHRY and SYGVKD. CDR3 protein: CAISDSTGTDPNTGELFF. DNA of the CDR3: TGTGCCATCAGTGATTCGACCGGGACGGATCCGAACACCGGGGAGCTGTTTTTT.

CDR3 loop: CASRRGGYEQYF. CDR3 in DNA: TGTGCCAGCCGCCGGGGGGGCTACGAGCAGTACTTC. The chain links TRBV14 to TRBJ2-7; 8 bases are a match to TRBD2. This CDR3 region has 12 residues. The V segment lost 8 bases and the J segment 3 bases; nucleotides outside the gene matches: 3. Germline CDR1 reads SGHDN; CDR2 reads FVKESK.